Here is one TCR beta chain with its context. Its antigen target is currently unknown. No base quality values were provided; no much bigger clone lies one nucleotide off. A distance of 9 bases separates the germline ends of V and J, which lose 6 bases and 7 bases respectively. The CDR3 holds 11 amino acids from the cysteine to the phenylalanine. CDR3 DNA only is kept here, 33 bases in frame from base 1. CDR1 and CDR2, per the germline V gene, are SGHAT and FQNNGV. Library generation was performed with 5' RACE. The sequencer was an Illumina HiSeq 2500. A second PCR of roughly 6 to 11 cycles was run with a J-beta primer mix and a sample-barcoded 5' primer. A unique molecular identifier was introduced onto each TCR beta cDNA molecule by a template-switch 5' adaptor carrying 12 random nucleotides. Each sample yielded at least 2.5 million CDR3-containing paired-end reads. All of the RNA was converted into first-strand cDNA using the Mint cDNA synthesis kit, with a TRBC-specific oligonucleotide serving as the primer. After uracil-DNA glycosylase treatment, a first 18-cycle PCR used universal primers M1SS and BC2_uni_R on all cDNA. Turning to the authors' computational methods: Each sample was normalized by randomly selecting 1 million high-quality reads, each carrying a distinct molecular identifier. Instead of being binned into consensus sequences, reads that shared molecular identifiers were thrown out. MiTCR, set to a Q25 quality threshold and the strictest error-elimination algorithm, was used for CDR3 identification, clonotype clustering and error correction. Lower-bound total TCR beta diversity was estimated with a nonparametric unseen species model using Euler transformation. In-frame beta chains were kept once TCRdb had trimmed the public reads at Q25 with fastp and called clones with MiXCR. Identical CDR3 proteins give one entry, which carries the most common genes and DNA. The V and J calls and clone size come from TCRdb's table, not from the authors' own analysis. The sample profile shows roughly 800,000 distinct CDR3 sequences; roughly 60% of them were found once. About 20% of the sample is in the top ten clones.

The data belong to a study of blood T cells in healthy people across ages (dated by TCRdb to the mid-2010s). Study-level background: In model experiments, template switching captured about one uniquely barcoded TCR beta cDNA molecule for every two T cells. Using deep sequencing normalized with unique cDNA molecular identifiers, the study measured how TCR beta repertoire diversity changes with age. The donors were split into four age groups: young (average about 16 years), middle-aged (nearly 40), aged (roughly 60) and long-lived (approximately 80). To avoid experimental bias, donors of different ages were spread randomly across the sequencing lanes. For two donors (one aged 18 to 30 and one aged 80 or older), the study analyzed two additional independent replicas of 1 million unique cDNA reads from the same blood draw. Results the study describes overall, beyond this receptor: Observed TCR beta diversity per million T cells fell roughly linearly with age, and a significant reduction was already apparent by age around 40. A strong correlation was found between observed TCR beta diversity and the percentage of naive T cells measured by flow cytometry. Estimates of total diversity from one million sequenced T cells were regarded as lower bounds and underestimates. Since profiling was done on bulk unsorted PBMCs, naive and antigen-experienced compartments could not be conclusively compared. Compared with the aged group, more naive CD4+ T cells, fewer expanded clones and increased TCR diversity were shown by the long-lived group, suggesting age selection. The CMV infection status of donors was not known, potentially confounding age-related changes in expanded clonotypes.

The donors were 40 or so Caucasian individuals from Russia, aged roughly 6 to 90 years, who were systemically healthy. Each donor gave approximately 9.4 milliliters of peripheral blood, drawn into EDTA-treated Vacutainer tubes. Ficoll-Paque density-gradient centrifugation was used to isolate PBMCs, with at least 6.5 million per sample. Total RNA, at least 5 micrograms per sample, was extracted from PBMCs with Trizol reagent. The percentages of naive CD45RAhigh/CD27high T cells were determined by flow cytometry on a PBMC aliquot from every donor. This chain joins TRBV11-2 to TRBJ1-2; no confident D gene assignment can be made. Sequenced input: blood. The source of this sequence is a man younger than 40 in good health. The nucleotide sequence reads as follows: TGTGCCAGCAGGGCCGGTGCTGGCTACACCTTC. It translates as CASRAGAGYTF.